The 3 T cell receptor beta chains below all came from one sample that was sequenced in a study of cytomegalovirus exposure and HLA in healthy donors (dated by TCRdb to between 2016 and 2019). The method behind the library was the immunoSEQ multiplex PCR assay. For the multiplex PCR, a mixture combining 60 forward primers for TCR Vbeta segments and 13 reverse primers for TCR Jbeta segments was used. This immuneACCESS table, as held by TCRdb, lists in-frame sequences with V and J called but not all clones. Of the missing ones, under half trace to an unresolved V gene in checked studies; the others have no known cause. The sample records 150,000 to 200,000 clones, 87% of which are singletons. 0.9% to 1.2% of the sample rests with the top ten. The specimen sequenced was PBMCs. The source is a boy aged 2-15 years in good health and CMV-seronegative.

The V and J genes are TRBV30 and TRBJ1-2, with a possible D match to TRBD1 (6 bases). V lost 0 bases and J lost 4, with 12 bases in between. This CDR3 has 14 residues. The germline CDR1 and CDR2 sequences are GTSNPN and SVGIG (reference sequence). The CDR3 spells CAWSVQGKGYGYTF. The CDR3 nucleotides read TGTGCCTGGAGTGTTCAGGGGAAGGGCTATGGCTACACCTTC.

The gene calls are TRBV10-3 and TRBJ1-6; weak D call: TRBD1 (5 bases). With 2 bases removed from V and 6 bases from J, the gap between germline ends came to 8 bases. CDR3 length: 14 amino acids. CDR1 is ENHRY and CDR2 is SYGVKD in the germline V gene. The CDR3 coding sequence is TGTGCCATCAGTGAGCAGGGTAGTAATTCACCCCTCCACTTT. Protein product: CAISEQGSNSPLHF.

This chain joins TRBV10-3 and TRBJ2-5, with D tentatively TRBD2 (6 bases). The end of the DNA aligns better with TRBJ2-7, so the J call may be wrong. The CDR3 totals 12 residues. The germline CDR1 and CDR2 sequences are ENHRY and SYGVKD. The CDR3 nucleotides read TGTGCCATCAGTGAGTGGGAGGACGAGCAGTACTTC. Amino acid sequence: CAISEWEDEQYF.